This TCR beta chain was observed in a study of T-cell reconstitution after alpha-beta-depleted transplantation in children. Germline CDR1 is SNHLY and CDR2 is FYNNEI. CDR3 length equals 13 residues. V was shortened by 8 bases and J by 0 bases, with 9 bases between the two germline ends. Points from the study as a whole: TCRbeta diversity was high at day 60 in some patients (a result of surviving recipient T cells and thymic progenitors). Several hundred expanded graft clones reportedly were the source of alpha-beta T cells about two months after transplant. T-cell counts and diversity were attributed mostly to newly produced T cells one year after transplant.

This clonotype was picked up a small number of times. What it binds is unknown. The authors prepared the TCRbeta library with unique molecular identifiers. TCRdb used MiXCR to reprocess the PCR reads, holding one entry per CDR3 protein. The table includes some 260,000 distinct CDR3 sequences, roughly a quarter detected once. The V call is TRBV2, the J call TRBJ2-3, with D possibly being TRBD2 (5 bases). This sequence was found in a female patient between 2 and 15 years old who had a stem cell transplant for congenital amegakaryocytic thrombocytopenia, so the T cells may come from the graft donor. The specimen was PBMCs, mostly from graft donor cells, collected 360 days after TCRalphabeta/CD19-depleted stem cell transplant. CDR3 coding DNA: TGTGCCAGCTCAGAGGGCAGCACAGATACGCAGTATTTT. As protein: CASSEGSTDTQYF.